This entry concerns a single T cell receptor beta chain. The data belong to a study of blood T cell repertoires in COVID-19. Using immunoSEQ multiplex PCR, the repertoire was profiled, and TCRdb retains in-frame clones only, with some absent. The data contain some 200,000 clones, roughly four fifths of them singletons. The trim removed 3 bases at V and 5 bases at J, leaving 5 bases unmatched. The germline gives CDR1 MNHNS, CDR2 SASEGT. The CDR3 is made up of 15 amino acids. The chain joins TRBV6-1 to TRBJ2-3; 10 nucleotides match TRBD1. Sample: peripheral blood. This receptor was taken from a man aged 30-40 years with active or convalescent COVID-19. In DNA, the CDR3 is TGTGCCAGCAGTGACCGACAGGGGGCGCAAGATACGCAGTATTTT. This sequence encodes CASSDRQGAQDTQYF.